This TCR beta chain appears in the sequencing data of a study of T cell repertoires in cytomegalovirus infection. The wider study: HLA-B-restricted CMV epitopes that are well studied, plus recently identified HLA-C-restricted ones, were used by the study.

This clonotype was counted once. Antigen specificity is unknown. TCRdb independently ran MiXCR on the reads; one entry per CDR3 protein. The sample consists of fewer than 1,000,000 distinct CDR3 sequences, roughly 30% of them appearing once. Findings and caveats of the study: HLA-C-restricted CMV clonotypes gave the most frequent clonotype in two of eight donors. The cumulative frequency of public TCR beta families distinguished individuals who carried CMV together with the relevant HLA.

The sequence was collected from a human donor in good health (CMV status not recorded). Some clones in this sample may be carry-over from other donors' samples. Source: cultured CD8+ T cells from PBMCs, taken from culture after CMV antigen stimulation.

The CDR3 here is CASSVEGQVTNEQFF. The CDR3 nucleotides read TGTGCCAGCAGCGTAGAAGGACAGGTCACGAATGAGCAGTTCTTC. The chain employs TRBV9 and TRBJ2-1; 7 bases agree with TRBD1. Trimming took 0 bases from V and 7 from J; bases not matched to a gene: 7. CDR1 is SGDLS and CDR2 is YYNGEE in the germline V gene. The CDR3 extends over 15 amino acids.